These 32 T cell receptor beta chains originate from one sample sequenced in a study of blood T cell repertoires in COVID-19. Clones were sequenced by immunoSEQ multiplex PCR, and TCRdb holds only the in-frame ones, with some missing. This sample yields about 89,000 clones, of which roughly four fifths are seen a single time; more than 9% belongs to the top ten. Sequencing used peripheral blood. The receptors shown here come from a man between 65 and 85 years old with acute or convalescent COVID-19.

The chain carries TRBV4-1 and TRBJ2-2; D possibly corresponds to TRBD2 (6 bases). CDR3 size: 14 residues. The V gene's germline CDR1 is MGHRA and CDR2 YSYEKL. With 4 bases removed from V and 5 bases from J, the gap between germline ends came to 11 bases. The CDR3 sequence: CASSPREYTGELFF. As DNA, the CDR3 is TGCGCCAGCAGCCCCCGGGAGTATACCGGGGAGCTGTTTTTT.

The chain couples TRBV7-3 to TRBJ2-5; 7 positions match TRBD1. The germline V gene has CDR1 SGHTA and CDR2 FQGTGA. The CDR3 runs to 15 residues. After removal of 5 bases from V and 4 bases from J, the junction contained 10 bases not matched to a gene. The CDR3 DNA reads TGTGCCAGCAGCCCGGTTACAGGGGTTGGAGAGACCCAGTACTTC. It translates to CASSPVTGVGETQYF.

This rearrangement joins TRBV29-1 to TRBJ2-7; 12 bases are a match to TRBD2. Looked up from germline, CDR1 is SQVTM and CDR2 is ANQGSEA. V shed 5 bases and J 3 bases; nucleotides not matched to a gene: 2. This CDR3 region has 13 residues. CDR3 in amino acids: CSVRLAGVYEQYF. CDR3 DNA: TGCAGCGTTAGACTAGCGGGAGTCTACGAGCAGTACTTC.

The rearrangement links TRBV6-2 or TRBV6-3 to TRBJ1-3; no firm D call. Trimming removed 0 bases from V and 0 bases from J, with 6 bases in between. The CDR3 is 15 amino acids. Germline lookup yields CDR1 MNHEY and CDR2 SVGEGT. The CDR3 DNA reads TGTGCCAGCAGTTACTCGGAGACCTCTGGAAACACCATATATTTT. Protein: CASSYSETSGNTIYF.

The chain couples TRBV3-1 (or the pseudogene TRBV3-2) to TRBJ1-2; D gene unclear. Per the germline V gene, CDR1 is LGHDT and CDR2 is YNNKEL (reference sequence). V shed 1 base and J shed 6 bases, with 6 bases lying between them. This CDR3 is built from 12 residues. Here the CDR3 DNA reads TGTGCCAGCAGCCAAGGGCAAAATGGCTACACCTTC. Amino acid sequence: CASSQGQNGYTF.

V gene TRBV7-2 combines with J gene TRBJ2-6; TRBD1 aligns across 9 bases. J lost 2 bases, V lost 5 bases, and 10 bases had no gene match. In germline, CDR1 is SGHTA, CDR2 FQGNSA. The CDR3 covers 18 residues. As DNA, the CDR3 is TGTGCCAGCAGCCGCGGGACAGGGAAAGTGGCTGGGGCCAACGTCCTGACTTTC. This sequence encodes CASSRGTGKVAGANVLTF.

The J gene is TRBJ2-1, the V gene TRBV7-3, with a possible D match to TRBD2 (6 bases). Trimming removed 5 bases from V and 8 bases from J, with 22 bases in between. From germline, CDR1 is SGHTA and CDR2 FQGTGA. The CDR3 is 16 residues long. The CDR3 bases are TGTGCCAGCAGCAAAGGTGGCCAGCGGGCTCCGGATGAGCAGTTCTTC. Its translation is CASSKGGQRAPDEQFF.

This clone appeared a single time. V usage is TRBV7-9 and J usage is TRBJ2-3; D is possibly TRBD2 (5 bases). Germline V gene sequence: CDR1 SEHNR, CDR2 FQNEAQ (reference sequence). This CDR3 comprises 15 residues. V dropped 0 bases and J dropped 0 bases, with 7 bases sitting between them. The CDR3 protein is CASSLAAGSTDTQYF. The CDR3 DNA sequence: TGTGCCAGCAGCTTAGCGGCGGGCAGCACAGATACGCAGTATTTT.

CDR3 sequence (DNA): TGTGCCAGCAGCGTTACGACAGGGACTTCTAATGAAAAACTGTTTTTT. Translating gives CASSVTTGTSNEKLFF. The chain has TRBV11-2 and TRBJ1-4; TRBD1 aligns across 7 bases. V shed 5 bases and J 3 bases; nucleotides not matched to a gene: 9. The CDR3 contains 16 residues. Germline V gene sequence: CDR1 SGHAT, CDR2 FQNNGV.

This clone was picked up a small number of times. This chain connects TRBV7-2 to TRBJ1-5; D ambiguous. Between the trimmed V and J ends, which lost 1 base and 7 bases, there was a span of 14 bases. This CDR3 is 15 amino acids long. The germline gives CDR1 SGHTA, CDR2 FQGNSA. DNA of the CDR3: TGTGCCAGCAGCTTAGTAGGTTCAGGTCAGCAGCCCCAGCATTTT. Amino acid sequence: CASSLVGSGQQPQHF. The entire variable domain, with the rest obtained from reference TRBV7-2 and TRBJ1-5, is as follows: GAGVSQSPSNKVTEKGKDVELRCDPISGHTALYWYRQSLGQGLEFLIYFQGNSAPDKSGLPSDRFSAERTGGSVSTLTIQRTQQEDSAVYLCASSLVGSGQQPQHFGDGTRLSIL.

The rearrangement uses TRBV20-1 and TRBJ2-3; 10 bases are a match to TRBD2. Unmatched junction bases numbered 3, after V lost 5 bases and J lost 10 bases. CDR3 length: 11 amino acids. CDR1 DFQATT and CDR2 SNEGSKA come from the germline V gene (reference sequence). The CDR3 spells CSASSGSPQYF. CDR3 nucleotides: TGCAGTGCTTCTAGCGGGAGTCCGCAGTATTTT.

The chain employs TRBV6-2 or TRBV6-3 and TRBJ1-1; 7 bases are shared with TRBD1. The trim removed 5 bases at V and 6 bases at J, leaving 0 bases unmatched. Germline lookup yields CDR1 MNHEY and CDR2 SVGEGT. The CDR3 totals 11 residues. Here the CDR3 DNA reads TGTGCCAGCAGTCAGGGGGCTGAAGCTTTCTTT. It encodes CASSQGAEAFF.

The rearrangement links TRBV9 to TRBJ2-2; D gene uncertain. The CDR3 is made up of 15 amino acids. The ends were cut back, 3 bases at V and 0 bases at J, with 9 bases in the middle. Germline CDR1 SGDLS, CDR2 YYNGEE. The CDR3 sequence: CASSANAANTGELFF. The CDR3 DNA sequence: TGTGCCAGCAGCGCAAATGCAGCGAACACCGGGGAGCTGTTTTTT.

V and J are TRBV14 and TRBJ2-7; 11 bases agree with TRBD2. The V gene end was trimmed by 4 bases and the J gene end by 7 bases; junction bases not matched to a gene: 9. Germline CDR1 SGHDN, CDR2 FVKESK. CDR3 length equals 15 residues. CDR3 region: CASSRQTSGVREQYF. In nucleotides, the CDR3 is TGTGCCAGCAGCCGTCAGACTAGCGGGGTTCGGGAGCAGTACTTC. Based on the CDR3 plus reference TRBV14 and TRBJ2-7, the full variable domain is EAGVTQFPSHSVIEKGQTVTLRCDPISGHDNLYWYRRVMGKEIKFLLHFVKESKQDESGMPNNRFLAERTGGTYSTLKVQPAELEDSGVYFCASSRQTSGVREQYFGPGTRLTVT.

The chain uses TRBV9 and TRBJ2-7; perhaps TRBD2 as D (6 bases). Per the germline V gene, CDR1 is SGDLS and CDR2 is YYNGEE. Trimming cost V 3 bases and J 1 base, with 11 bases left between them. This CDR3 contains 14 residues. The CDR3 sequence is CASSGEDLSYEQYF. CDR3 nucleotides: TGTGCCAGCAGCGGGGAGGATCTTTCCTACGAGCAGTACTTC.

The chain is built from TRBV3-1 (or the pseudogene TRBV3-2) and TRBJ2-3; 7 bases align to TRBD2. CDR3 size: 14 residues. The V segment lost 2 bases and the J segment 4 bases; nucleotides outside the gene matches: 3. CDR1 and CDR2 from the germline V gene are LGHDT and YNNKEL (reference sequence). CDR3 sequence reads: CASSQRTRADTQYF. DNA for the CDR3: TGTGCCAGCAGCCAAAGGACTAGAGCAGATACGCAGTATTTT.

The chain has TRBV27 and TRBJ2-7, with TRBD1 identical over 9 bases. The germline V gene has CDR1 MNHEY and CDR2 SMNVEV (reference sequence). Unmatched junction bases numbered 11, after V lost 6 bases and J lost 2 bases. CDR3 size: 16 residues. The CDR3 sequence is CASSFSPGTGTYEQYF. Written as DNA, the CDR3 is TGTGCCAGCAGCTTCTCTCCCGGGACAGGGACCTACGAGCAGTACTTC.

The rearrangement uses TRBV5-1 and TRBJ1-2; 10 nucleotides line up with TRBD1. The CDR3 sequence is 17 residues long. CDR1 and CDR2 from the germline V gene are SGHRS and YFSETQ. Trimming removed 2 bases from V and 1 base from J; junction bases left unmatched: 8. Here the CDR3 reads CASSFTGQGTDNYGYTF. CDR3 DNA: TGCGCCAGCAGCTTTACGGGACAGGGGACGGATAACTATGGCTACACCTTC.

The V and J genes are TRBV6-6 and TRBJ2-2, with 8 bases matching TRBD2. Losses at the gene ends were 6 bases for V and 4 bases for J; bases not matched to a gene: 10. Germline V gene sequence: CDR1 MNHNY, CDR2 SVGAGI (reference sequence). This CDR3 is built from 16 residues. This chain's CDR3 is CASRIGGGSRTGELFF. CDR3 bases: TGTGCCAGCAGGATCGGGGGGGGAAGCCGCACCGGGGAGCTGTTTTTT.

The CDR3 nucleotides read TGTGCCAGCAGCTTAGATCTATTCCGGGGTAACGAGCAGTACTTC. Protein product: CASSLDLFRGNEQYF. V gene TRBV7-9 combines with J gene TRBJ2-7, with D tentatively TRBD2 (5 bases). This CDR3 region has 15 residues. Trimming took 1 base from V and 5 from J, leaving 15 bases between them. Germline CDR1 and CDR2: SEHNR and FQNEAQ (reference sequence).

The chain is built from TRBV6-5 and TRBJ1-5, with D uncertain. With 6 bases removed from V and 0 bases from J, the gap between germline ends came to 6 bases. The CDR3 has 13 residues. Germline-derived CDR1 and CDR2 are MNHEY and SVGAGI. CDR3 sequence (DNA): TGTGCCAGCAGATTAGATAGCAATCAGCCCCAGCATTTT. Its translation: CASRLDSNQPQHF.

The chain joins TRBV6-2 or TRBV6-3 to TRBJ2-7, with TRBD2 identical over 7 bases. Germline assignment: CDR1 MNHEY and CDR2 SVGEGT. The CDR3 contains 15 residues. J gave up 2 bases and V 5 bases, and 9 bases lay outside the gene matches. Written as DNA, the CDR3 is TGTGCCAGCAGTGGTAGGCGGGAGTTAACCTACGAGCAGTACTTC. This sequence encodes CASSGRRELTYEQYF.

The chain employs TRBV30 and TRBJ1-3; the D is unclear. V dropped 4 bases and J dropped 4 bases, with 11 bases sitting between them. The CDR3 is 13 amino acids. The germline V gene encodes CDR1 GTSNPN and CDR2 SVGIG (reference sequence). CDR3 protein: CAWTSTTGNTIYF. CDR3 nucleotides: TGTGCCTGGACCTCCACTACAGGAAACACCATATATTTT. Full variable domain (missing parts from reference TRBV30 and TRBJ1-3): SQTIHQWPATLVQPVGSPLSLECTVEGTSNPNLYWYRQAAGRGLQLLFYSVGIGQISSEVPQNLSASRPQDRQFILSSKKLLLSDSGFYLCAWTSTTGNTIYFGEGSWLTVV.

V usage is TRBV7-9 and J usage is TRBJ1-2; the D gene is possibly TRBD1 (5 bases). The V and J ends lost 5 bases and 2 bases respectively, with 12 bases between them. Germline CDR1 and CDR2: SEHNR and FQNEAQ (reference sequence). The CDR3 contains 14 residues. The CDR3 loop is CASSRSGGNYGYTF. The CDR3 DNA reads TGTGCCAGCAGCCGATCCGGGGGAAACTATGGCTACACCTTC.

The chain couples TRBV6-5 to TRBJ2-3; 7 bases align to TRBD2. This CDR3 is built from 14 residues. Germline V gene sequence: CDR1 MNHEY, CDR2 SVGAGI. V lost 7 bases and J lost 2; bases outside the gene matches: 6. The CDR3 sequence is CASMSAGHTDTQYF. The CDR3 DNA reads as TGTGCCAGCATGTCAGCGGGGCACACAGATACGCAGTATTTT.

The sample holds many counts of this clone. The CDR3 DNA is TGTGCCAGCAGTTACGAAGGGAGGCATAGGGATGAGCAGTTCTTC. Amino acids: CASSYEGRHRDEQFF. The J gene is TRBJ2-1, the V gene TRBV6-6; a weak D match, TRBD2 (6 bases). In germline, CDR1 is MNHNY, CDR2 SVGAGI (reference sequence). V was shortened by 2 bases and J by 8 bases, with 16 bases between the two germline ends. There are 15 residues in the CDR3.

The V call is TRBV3-1 (or the pseudogene TRBV3-2), the J call TRBJ2-6; a possible D gene is TRBD1 (5 bases). CDR1 is LGHDT, CDR2 YNNKEL, per germline (reference sequence). Trimming shortened V by 6 bases and J by 9 bases, and 15 bases separated the two germline ends. The CDR3 runs 14 residues. As DNA, the CDR3 is TGTGCCAGCAGACCCGCGACAGATGGCAACGTCCTGACTTTC. Translated, it gives CASRPATDGNVLTF.

The chain joins TRBV4-1 to TRBJ2-5, with TRBD1 matching 7 bases. V gave up 2 bases and J gave up 0 bases; unmatched junction bases: 6. This CDR3 is 16 amino acids long. CDR1 is MGHRA and CDR2 is YSYEKL in the germline V gene. CDR3 protein: CASSQTRDSNQETQYF. DNA of the CDR3: TGCGCCAGCAGCCAAACCCGGGACAGTAACCAAGAGACCCAGTACTTC.

The CDR3 DNA follows: TGCGCCAGCAGCTCGGCGGGGGGGCCTGGCCAAGAGACCCAGTACTTC. Amino acid sequence: CASSSAGGPGQETQYF. This sequence joins TRBV5-1 and TRBJ2-5; 9 bases line up with TRBD2. Germline V gene lookup returns CDR1 SGHRS and CDR2 YFSETQ. The trim removed 3 bases at V and 1 base at J, leaving 7 bases unmatched. This CDR3 is 16 amino acids long.

This chain uses TRBV6-4 with TRBJ2-1, with 12 bases that match TRBD2. V lost 1 base, J lost 10 bases, and 8 bases stayed unmatched. Germline V gene sequence: CDR1 MRHNA, CDR2 SNTAGT. The CDR3 extends over 16 amino acids. The CDR3 loop reads CASSDLPGLAGKEQFF. The DNA for the CDR3 is TGTGCCAGCAGTGACTTGCCAGGACTAGCGGGAAAAGAGCAGTTCTTC.

In DNA, the CDR3 is TGTGCCAGCAGCGTGACTAGCGGGGGGAGCGATGAGCAGTTCTTC. Translating it yields CASSVTSGGSDEQFF. This chain links TRBV11-1 with TRBJ2-1, with 13 bases matching TRBD2. Germline-derived CDR1 and CDR2 are SGHAT and FQDESV (reference sequence). Trimming removed 5 bases from V and 8 bases from J; junction bases left unmatched: 6. This CDR3 spans 15 amino acids.

This chain uses TRBV25-1 with TRBJ1-6, with TRBD1 identical over 9 bases. J was trimmed by 13 bases and V by 4 bases; bases with no gene match: 8. The CDR3 is 14 residues long. CDR1 and CDR2 from the germline V gene are MGHDK and SYGVNS. The CDR3 loop reads CASSVPGQGLPLHF. CDR3 nucleotide sequence: TGTGCCAGCAGTGTACCGGGACAGGGCCTTCCCCTCCACTTT.